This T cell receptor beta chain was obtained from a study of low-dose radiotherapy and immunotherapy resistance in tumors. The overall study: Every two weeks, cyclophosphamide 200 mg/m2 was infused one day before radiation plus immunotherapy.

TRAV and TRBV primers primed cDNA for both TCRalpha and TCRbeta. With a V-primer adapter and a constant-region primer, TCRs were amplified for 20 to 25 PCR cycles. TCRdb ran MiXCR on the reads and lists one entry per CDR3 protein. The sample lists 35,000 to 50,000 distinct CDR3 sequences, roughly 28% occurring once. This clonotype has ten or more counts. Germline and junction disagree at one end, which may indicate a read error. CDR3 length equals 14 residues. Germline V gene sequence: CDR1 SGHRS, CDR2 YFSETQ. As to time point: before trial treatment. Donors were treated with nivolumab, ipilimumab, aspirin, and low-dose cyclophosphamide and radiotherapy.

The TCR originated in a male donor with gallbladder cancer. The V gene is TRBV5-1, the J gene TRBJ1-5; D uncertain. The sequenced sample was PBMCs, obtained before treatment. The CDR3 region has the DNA TGTGCCAGCAGTGGACCGGGAAGCAATCAGCCCCAGCATTTT. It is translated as CASSGPGSNQPQHF.